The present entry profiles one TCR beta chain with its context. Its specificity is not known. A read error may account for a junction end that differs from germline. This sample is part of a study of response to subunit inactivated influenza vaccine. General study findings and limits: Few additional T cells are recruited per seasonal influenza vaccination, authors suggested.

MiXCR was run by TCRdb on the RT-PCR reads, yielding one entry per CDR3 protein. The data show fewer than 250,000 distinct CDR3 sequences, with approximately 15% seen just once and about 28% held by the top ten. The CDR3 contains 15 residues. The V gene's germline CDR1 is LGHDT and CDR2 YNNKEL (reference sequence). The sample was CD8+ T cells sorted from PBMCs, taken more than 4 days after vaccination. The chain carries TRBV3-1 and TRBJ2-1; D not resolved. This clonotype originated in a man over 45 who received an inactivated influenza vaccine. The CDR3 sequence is CASTQDTGSYNEQFF. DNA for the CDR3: TGTGCCAGCACCCAAGACACCGGGTCCTACAATGAGCAGTTCTTC.